These 25 T cell receptor beta chains originate from one sample sequenced in a study of blood T cell repertoires in COVID-19. The table came from immunoSEQ multiplex PCR; TCRdb's copy has only in-frame clones and leaves some out. The data hold 200,000 or so clones, with 82% observed a single time. The specimen was peripheral blood. The origin of the receptors is a human donor with acute or convalescent COVID-19. The donor label of this sample is uncertain.

This clone appeared once. V gene TRBV19 combines with J gene TRBJ1-1; D might be TRBD1 (6 bases). Per germline, CDR1 LNHDA and CDR2 SQIVND (reference sequence). Trimming removed 5 bases from V and 7 bases from J, with 17 bases in between. The CDR3 covers 14 residues. In DNA, the CDR3 is TGTGCCAGTAGTCCCCAGGACAGAGGGCGTGAAGCTTTCTTT. This encodes CASSPQDRGREAFF.

The V and J genes are TRBV5-1 and TRBJ2-2; the match to TRBD2 covers 7 bases. J was trimmed by 1 base and V by 1 base; bases with no gene match: 10. CDR3 length equals 18 residues. Germline V CDR1 and CDR2: SGHRS, YFSETQ. CDR3 amino acids: CASSLFPLGGRNTGELFF. Written as DNA, the CDR3 is TGCGCCAGCAGCTTGTTCCCCCTCGGCGGGAGGAACACCGGGGAGCTGTTTTTT.

The chain combines TRBV28 with TRBJ1-5; no clear D. The CDR3 loop spans 14 amino acids. Germline-derived CDR1 and CDR2 are MDHEN and SYDVKM. Trimming pared 6 bases from V and 2 bases from J, leaving 11 bases between. CDR3 coding DNA: TGTGCCAGCAGCCCCCCGGTAGGCAATCAGCCCCAGCATTTT. It encodes CASSPPVGNQPQHF. The full variable domain, rest sourced from reference TRBV28 and TRBJ1-5, is DVKVTQSSRYLVKRTGEKVFLECVQDMDHENMFWYRQDPGLGLRLIYFSYDVKMKEKGDIPEGYSVSREKKERFSLILESASTNQTSMYLCASSPPVGNQPQHFGDGTRLSIL.

The chain couples TRBV10-3 to TRBJ2-1, with TRBD2 as a possible D gene (5 bases). V lost 0 bases and J lost 4, with 16 bases in between. CDR3 length equals 17 residues. Germline V gene lookup returns CDR1 ENHRY and CDR2 SYGVKD. The CDR3 nucleotides read TGTGCCATCAGTGAGTCAACGGGTGGCGGGTGGTACAATGAGCAGTTCTTC. Translation gives CAISESTGGGWYNEQFF.

The chain joins TRBV9 to TRBJ2-1; perhaps TRBD2 as D (6 bases). Trimming shortened V by 6 bases and J by 9 bases, and 22 bases separated the two germline ends. The CDR3 consists of 15 residues. CDR1 is SGDLS, CDR2 YYNGEE, per germline. CDR3 bases: TGTGCCAGCACCCCACCGGGAGACCTCTTGGGTGAGCAGTTCTTC. It codes for CASTPPGDLLGEQFF.

The chain carries TRBV28 and TRBJ2-7, with 8 nucleotides matching TRBD2. With 3 bases clipped from V and 0 bases from J, the junction kept 1 base outside the gene matches. The CDR3 is 14 amino acids. Germline CDR1 MDHEN, CDR2 SYDVKM. The CDR3 loop is CASSFSGGSYEQYF. The CDR3 bases are TGTGCCAGCAGTTTCAGCGGGGGCTCCTACGAGCAGTACTTC.

V is TRBV5-1 and J is TRBJ1-4, with TRBD1 identical over 7 bases. Trimming cost V 2 bases and J 8 bases; bases outside gene matches: 3. CDR1 is SGHRS, CDR2 YFSETQ, per germline. The CDR3 contains 13 residues. CDR3 amino acids: CASSFTGVEKLFF. The CDR3 DNA follows: TGCGCCAGCAGCTTCACAGGGGTAGAAAAACTGTTTTTT.

V and J are TRBV6-6 and TRBJ2-5; the match to TRBD1 covers 8 bases. The CDR3 sequence is 16 residues long. Germline CDR1 MNHNY, CDR2 SVGAGI (reference sequence). V shed 0 bases, J shed 2 bases, and the junction held 5 bases outside the gene matches. DNA for the CDR3: TGTGCCAGCAGTTACTCGGGGACAGGAGGACAAGAGACCCAGTACTTC. Protein sequence: CASSYSGTGGQETQYF.

This rearrangement joins TRBV6-5 to TRBJ1-5; a possible D gene is TRBD1 (6 bases). CDR1 and CDR2 (germline): MNHEY, SVGAGI. V shed 4 bases and J shed 1 base, with 11 bases lying between them. The CDR3 covers 15 residues. The CDR3 is CASSSDRQSNQPQHF. DNA of the CDR3: TGTGCCAGCAGTTCGGACAGACAAAGCAATCAGCCCCAGCATTTT.

This clone was seen once. This sequence joins TRBV6-5 and TRBJ1-2, with D hard to call. Deletions cut 6 bases from V and 6 bases from J, with 17 bases between. Germline V gene lookup returns CDR1 MNHEY and CDR2 SVGAGI. This CDR3 region has 14 residues. CDR3 in DNA: TGTGCCAGCAGCGCCGGGAGGACTTGGGATGGCTACACCTTC. Protein: CASSAGRTWDGYTF.

V and J are TRBV14 and TRBJ1-2, with 7 nucleotides matching TRBD1. The germline gives CDR1 SGHDN, CDR2 FVKESK. The junction had 4 bases not matched to a gene; V was cut back by 0 bases and J by 6 bases. The CDR3 consists of 14 residues. Here the CDR3 reads CASSQEQGWDGYTF. DNA of the CDR3: TGTGCCAGCAGCCAAGAACAGGGGTGGGATGGCTACACCTTC.

The chain employs TRBV24-1 and TRBJ1-2; no definite D call. Trimming stripped 6 bases from V and 2 bases from J, with 12 bases between. The V gene's germline CDR1 is KGHDR and CDR2 SFDVKD. CDR3 length: 14 amino acids. The CDR3 DNA is TGTGCCACCAGTCGACCAGGCGACAACTATGGCTACACCTTC. It encodes CATSRPGDNYGYTF.

The V and J genes are TRBV4-1 and TRBJ1-1; a possible D gene is TRBD1 (5 bases). The germline V gene encodes CDR1 MGHRA and CDR2 YSYEKL. Deletions cut 0 bases from V and 1 base from J, with 12 bases between. This CDR3 is 16 amino acids long. The CDR3 loop reads CASSQDGGRGNTEAFF. The CDR3 bases are TGCGCCAGCAGCCAAGATGGGGGGAGAGGGAACACTGAAGCTTTCTTT.

The chain joins TRBV9 to TRBJ2-3; D might be TRBD2 (6 bases). Germline CDR1 is SGDLS and CDR2 is YYNGEE. The V end was cut by 7 bases, the J end by 5 bases, with 20 bases between. CDR3 length equals 15 residues. The CDR3 coding sequence is TGTGCCAGCGGGTCGACGGGAGATAGGGGAGATACGCAGTATTTT. Its protein product is CASGSTGDRGDTQYF.

The chain carries TRBV7-9 and TRBJ2-5, with a tentative D call TRBD2 (6 bases). Germline V gene lookup returns CDR1 SEHNR and CDR2 FQNEAQ (reference sequence). The CDR3 is made up of 17 amino acids. V was cut by 5 bases and J by 3 bases, with 22 bases left in between. In DNA, the CDR3 is TGTGCCAGCAGCCAAGGGGTTCGAGCCACGGGAGAAGAGACCCAGTACTTC. Translating it yields CASSQGVRATGEETQYF. Filled out from reference TRBV7-9 and TRBJ2-5, the complete variable domain reads DTGVSQNPRHKITKRGQNVTFRCDPISEHNRLYWYRQTLGQGPEFLTYFQNEAQLEKSRLLSDRFSAERPKGSFSTLEIQRTEQGDSAMYLCASSQGVRATGEETQYFGPGTRLLVL.

The V gene is TRBV5-1, the J gene TRBJ1-2; TRBD1 aligns across 9 bases. J was trimmed by 6 bases and V by 4 bases; bases with no gene match: 7. Germline CDR1 and CDR2: SGHRS and YFSETQ. The CDR3 covers 14 residues. The CDR3 reads CASSTGQGYDGYTF. In nucleotides, the CDR3 is TGCGCCAGCAGCACCGGACAGGGGTATGATGGCTACACCTTC.

The J gene is TRBJ1-1, the V gene TRBV6-2 or TRBV6-3; a possible D gene is TRBD1 (5 bases). V was trimmed by 0 bases and J by 4 bases, leaving 9 bases between them. Germline CDR1 is MNHEY and CDR2 is SVGEGT. This CDR3 region has 14 residues. The CDR3 nucleotides read TGTGCCAGCAGTTACTCGGGGGGACCCACTGAAGCTTTCTTT. Amino acids: CASSYSGGPTEAFF.

CDR3 region: CASSLRGVRGNQPQHF. DNA for the CDR3: TGTGCCAGCAGCCTCAGGGGGGTGAGAGGCAATCAGCCCCAGCATTTT. The chain uses TRBV6-6 and TRBJ1-5; 7 bases line up with TRBD1. Looked up from germline, CDR1 is MNHNY and CDR2 is SVGAGI (reference sequence). The CDR3 has 16 residues. J gave up 2 bases and V 6 bases, and 10 bases lay outside the gene matches.

The chain employs TRBV28 and TRBJ2-1; TRBD2 matches 8 bases. Trimming removed 8 bases from V and 2 bases from J; junction bases left unmatched: 5. CDR1 and CDR2 (germline): MDHEN, SYDVKM. The CDR3 runs 14 residues. This CDR3 is CASLPGGTYNEQFF. Here the CDR3 DNA reads TGTGCCAGCCTACCGGGGGGGACCTACAATGAGCAGTTCTTC.

This chain uses TRBV5-1 with TRBJ2-2, with 10 nucleotides matching TRBD1. Trimming removed 3 bases from V and 4 bases from J; junction bases left unmatched: 3. This CDR3 comprises 15 residues. Per germline, CDR1 SGHRS and CDR2 YFSETQ. CDR3 protein: CASSWTGGATGELFF. The CDR3 region has the DNA TGCGCCAGCAGCTGGACAGGGGGGGCCACCGGGGAGCTGTTTTTT.

This chain joins TRBV15 and TRBJ2-7; D is uncertain. The CDR3 extends over 13 amino acids. The V end lost 1 base, the J end lost 3 bases, and 7 bases lay between the germline ends. Germline CDR1 LNHNV, CDR2 YYDKDF (reference sequence). In DNA, the CDR3 is TGTGCCACCAGCAGAGGTACTAACTACGAGCAGTACTTC. Residues: CATSRGTNYEQYF.

J is TRBJ1-6 and V is TRBV5-1; TRBD1 agrees at 9 bases. Germline CDR1 is SGHRS and CDR2 is YFSETQ. After removal of 0 bases from V and 13 bases from J, the junction contained 8 bases not matched to a gene. The CDR3 runs 15 residues. In nucleotides, the CDR3 is TGCGCCAGCAGCTTGGGCCCCGGGACAGGGCTCCCCCTCCACTTT. Translation: CASSLGPGTGLPLHF.

The V gene is TRBV6-2 or TRBV6-3, the J gene TRBJ1-6; 9 bases line up with TRBD1. There are 16 residues in the CDR3. Germline trimming cut 4 bases from V and 13 bases from J; bases unmatched to any gene: 14. Germline assignment: CDR1 MNHEY and CDR2 SVGEGT. Here the CDR3 DNA reads TGTGCCAGCAGTTCCCACCTCCGGGACAGGGCACCCCCCCTCCACTTT. This sequence encodes CASSSHLRDRAPPLHF.

The CDR3 nucleotides read TGTGCCAGTAGTCCAACTCGCCGTCAAAGCACAGATACGCAGTATTTT. This encodes CASSPTRRQSTDTQYF. This chain uses TRBV19 with TRBJ2-3; the D is unclear. Trimming removed 5 bases at V and 0 bases at J, with 15 bases between. The germline V gene has CDR1 LNHDA and CDR2 SQIVND (reference sequence). The CDR3 loop spans 16 amino acids. Supplemented by reference TRBV19 and TRBJ2-3, the full variable domain reads DGGITQSPKYLFRKEGQNVTLSCEQNLNHDAMYWYRQDPGQGLRLIYYSQIVNDFQKGDIAEGYSVSREKKESFPLTVTSAQKNPTAFYLCASSPTRRQSTDTQYFGPGTRLTVL.

CDR3 nucleotides: TGCGCCAGCAGCATGACTAGCTACGAGCAGTACTTC. Protein: CASSMTSYEQYF. The genes are TRBV5-1 and TRBJ2-7; possible D gene TRBD2, 6 bases. There are 12 residues in the CDR3. CDR1 is SGHRS, CDR2 YFSETQ, per germline. V dropped 4 bases and J dropped 3 bases, with 8 bases sitting between them.